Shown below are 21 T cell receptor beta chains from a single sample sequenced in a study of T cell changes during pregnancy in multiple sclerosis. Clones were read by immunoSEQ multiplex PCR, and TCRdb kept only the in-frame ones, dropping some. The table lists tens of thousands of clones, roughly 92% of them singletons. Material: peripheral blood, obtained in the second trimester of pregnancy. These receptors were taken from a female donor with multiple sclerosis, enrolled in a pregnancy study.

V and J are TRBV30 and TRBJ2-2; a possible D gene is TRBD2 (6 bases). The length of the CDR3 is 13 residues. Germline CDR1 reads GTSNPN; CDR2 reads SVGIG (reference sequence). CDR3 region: CPFRDSSAGELFF. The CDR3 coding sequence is TGTCCCTTCCGGGACTCGAGTGCCGGGGAGCTGTTTTTT.

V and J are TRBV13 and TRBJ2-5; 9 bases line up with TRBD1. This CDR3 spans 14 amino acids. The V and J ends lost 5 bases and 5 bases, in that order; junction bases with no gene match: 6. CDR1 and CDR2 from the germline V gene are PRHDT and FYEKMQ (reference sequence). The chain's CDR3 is CASSARDRVETQYF. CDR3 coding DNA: TGTGCCAGCAGCGCCCGGGACAGGGTTGAGACCCAGTACTTC.

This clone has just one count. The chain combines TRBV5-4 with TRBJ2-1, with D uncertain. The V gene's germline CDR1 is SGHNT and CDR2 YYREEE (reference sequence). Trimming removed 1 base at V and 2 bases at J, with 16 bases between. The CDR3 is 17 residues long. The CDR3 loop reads CASSLNGLDPPYNEQFF. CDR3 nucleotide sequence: TGTGCCAGCAGCTTGAATGGCCTAGACCCTCCCTACAATGAGCAGTTCTTC. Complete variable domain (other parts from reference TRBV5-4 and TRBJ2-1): ETGVTQSPTHLIKTRGQQVTLRCSSQSGHNTVSWYQQALGQGPQFIFQYYREEENGRGNFPPRFSGLQFPNYSSELNVNALELDDSALYLCASSLNGLDPPYNEQFFGPGTRLTVL.

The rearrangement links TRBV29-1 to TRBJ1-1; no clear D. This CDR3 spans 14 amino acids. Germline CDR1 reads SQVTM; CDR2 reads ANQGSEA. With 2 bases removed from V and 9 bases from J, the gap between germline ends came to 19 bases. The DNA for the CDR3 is TGCAGCGTTGAACCGACAAGTCCTAACCTCCAAGCTTTCTTT. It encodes CSVEPTSPNLQAFF.

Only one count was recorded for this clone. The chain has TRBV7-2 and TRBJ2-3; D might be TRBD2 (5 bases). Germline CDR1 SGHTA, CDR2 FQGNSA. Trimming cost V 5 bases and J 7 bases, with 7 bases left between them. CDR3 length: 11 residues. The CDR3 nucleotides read TGTGCCAGCAGCCTGGACTATACGCAGTATTTT. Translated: CASSLDYTQYF.

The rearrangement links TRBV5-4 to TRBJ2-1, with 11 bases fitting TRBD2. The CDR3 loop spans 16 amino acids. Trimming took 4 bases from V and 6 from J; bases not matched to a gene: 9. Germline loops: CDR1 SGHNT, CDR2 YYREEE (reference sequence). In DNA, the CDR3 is TGTGCCAGCAGCCCAAGGACGGGACTAGCGGTCAATGAGCAGTTCTTC. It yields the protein CASSPRTGLAVNEQFF.

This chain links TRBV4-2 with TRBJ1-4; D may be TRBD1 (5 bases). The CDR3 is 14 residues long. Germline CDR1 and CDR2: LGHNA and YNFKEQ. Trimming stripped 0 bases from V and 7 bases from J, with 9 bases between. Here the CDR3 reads CASSQERQGEKLFF. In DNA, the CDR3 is TGTGCCAGCAGCCAAGAACGGCAGGGTGAAAAACTGTTTTTT.

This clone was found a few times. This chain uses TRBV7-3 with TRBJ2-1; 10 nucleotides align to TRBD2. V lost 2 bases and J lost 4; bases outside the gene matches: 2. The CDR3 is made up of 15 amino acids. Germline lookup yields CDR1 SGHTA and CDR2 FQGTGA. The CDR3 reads CASSLQAGGYNEQFF. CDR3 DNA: TGTGCCAGCAGCTTACAAGCGGGGGGGTACAATGAGCAGTTCTTC. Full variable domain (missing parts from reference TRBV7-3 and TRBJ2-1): GAGVSQTPSNKVTEKGKYVELRCDPISGHTALYWYRQSLGQGPEFLIYFQGTGAADDSGLPNDRFFAVRPEGSVSTLKIQRTERGDSAVYLCASSLQAGGYNEQFFGPGTRLTVL.

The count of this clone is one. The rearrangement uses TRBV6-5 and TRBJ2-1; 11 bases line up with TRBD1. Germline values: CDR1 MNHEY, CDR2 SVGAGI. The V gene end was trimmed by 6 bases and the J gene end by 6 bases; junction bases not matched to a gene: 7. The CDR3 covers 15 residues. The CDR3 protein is CASSPGQGVSNEQFF. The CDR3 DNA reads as TGTGCCAGCAGCCCGGGACAGGGGGTGTCCAATGAGCAGTTCTTC.

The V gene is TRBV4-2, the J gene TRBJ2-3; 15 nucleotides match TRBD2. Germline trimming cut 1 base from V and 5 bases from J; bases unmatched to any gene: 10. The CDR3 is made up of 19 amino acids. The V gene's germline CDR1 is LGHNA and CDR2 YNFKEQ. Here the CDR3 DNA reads TGTGCCAGCAGCCAAGGTGGAATGCCGGGACTAGCGGGAGGAGATACGCAGTATTTT. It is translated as CASSQGGMPGLAGGDTQYF.

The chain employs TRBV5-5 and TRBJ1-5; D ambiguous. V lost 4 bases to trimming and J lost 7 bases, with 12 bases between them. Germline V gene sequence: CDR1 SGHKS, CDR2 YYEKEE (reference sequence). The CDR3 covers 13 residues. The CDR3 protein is CASSLAAEQPQHF. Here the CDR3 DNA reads TGTGCCAGCAGCCTCGCAGCGGAACAGCCCCAGCATTTT.

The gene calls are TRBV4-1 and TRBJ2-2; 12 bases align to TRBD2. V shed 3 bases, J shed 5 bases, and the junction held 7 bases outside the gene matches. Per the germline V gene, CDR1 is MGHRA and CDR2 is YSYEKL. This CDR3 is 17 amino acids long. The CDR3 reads CASSHGLAGLRTGELFF. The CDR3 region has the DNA TGCGCCAGCAGCCATGGACTAGCGGGGCTGAGAACCGGGGAGCTGTTTTTT.

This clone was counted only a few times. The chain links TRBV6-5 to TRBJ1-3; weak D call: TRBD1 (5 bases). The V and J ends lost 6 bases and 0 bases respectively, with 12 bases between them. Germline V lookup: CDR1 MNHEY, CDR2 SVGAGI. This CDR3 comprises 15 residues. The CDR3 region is CASSDRGSSGNTIYF. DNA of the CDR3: TGTGCCAGCAGCGATAGGGGAAGCTCTGGAAACACCATATATTTT.

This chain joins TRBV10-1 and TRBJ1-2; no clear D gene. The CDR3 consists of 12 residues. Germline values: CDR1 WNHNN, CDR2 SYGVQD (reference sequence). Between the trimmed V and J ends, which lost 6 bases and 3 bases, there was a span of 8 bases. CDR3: CASRREDYGYTF. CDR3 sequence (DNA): TGCGCCAGCAGGCGAGAAGACTATGGCTACACCTTC.

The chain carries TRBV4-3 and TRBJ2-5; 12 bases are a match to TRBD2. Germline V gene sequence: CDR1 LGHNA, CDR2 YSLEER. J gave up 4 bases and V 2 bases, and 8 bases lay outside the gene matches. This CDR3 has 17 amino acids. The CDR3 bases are TGCGCCAGCAGCCAAACCCCCGGGACTAGCGGGCCAGAGACCCAGTACTTC. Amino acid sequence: CASSQTPGTSGPETQYF.

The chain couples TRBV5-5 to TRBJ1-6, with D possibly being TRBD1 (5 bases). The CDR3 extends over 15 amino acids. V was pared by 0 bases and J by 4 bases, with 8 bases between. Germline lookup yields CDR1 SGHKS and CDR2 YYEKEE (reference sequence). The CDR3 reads CASSLEQGYNSPLHF. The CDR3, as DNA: TGTGCCAGCAGCTTGGAGCAGGGTTATAATTCACCCCTCCACTTT.

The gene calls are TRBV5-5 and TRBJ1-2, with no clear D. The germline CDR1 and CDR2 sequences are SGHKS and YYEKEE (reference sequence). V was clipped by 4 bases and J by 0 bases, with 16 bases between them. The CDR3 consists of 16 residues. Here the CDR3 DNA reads TGTGCCAGCAGCCGGTATGATGCCGAAGCTAACTATGGCTACACCTTC. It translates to CASSRYDAEANYGYTF.

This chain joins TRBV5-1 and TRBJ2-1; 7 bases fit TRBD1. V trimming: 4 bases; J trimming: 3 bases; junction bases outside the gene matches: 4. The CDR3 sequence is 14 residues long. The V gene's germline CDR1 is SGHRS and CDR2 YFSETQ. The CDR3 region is CASSQRDSYNEQFF. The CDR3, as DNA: TGCGCCAGCAGCCAACGGGACAGCTACAATGAGCAGTTCTTC.

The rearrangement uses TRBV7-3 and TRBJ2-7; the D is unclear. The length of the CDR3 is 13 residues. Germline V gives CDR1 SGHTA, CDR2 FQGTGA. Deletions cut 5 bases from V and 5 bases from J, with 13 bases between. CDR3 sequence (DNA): TGTGCCAGCAGCCCGACTGCGTGGGACGAGCAGTACTTC. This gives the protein CASSPTAWDEQYF.

The CDR3 loop reads CASSQFGQGGFSYNSPLHF. In DNA, the CDR3 is TGTGCCAGCAGCCAATTCGGACAGGGGGGTTTCTCCTATAATTCACCCCTCCACTTT. The V call is TRBV5-8, the J call TRBJ1-6; 10 nucleotides agree with TRBD1. This CDR3 is 19 amino acids long. V lost 4 bases and J lost 0; bases outside the gene matches: 10. CDR1 is SGHTS, CDR2 YDEGEE, per germline.

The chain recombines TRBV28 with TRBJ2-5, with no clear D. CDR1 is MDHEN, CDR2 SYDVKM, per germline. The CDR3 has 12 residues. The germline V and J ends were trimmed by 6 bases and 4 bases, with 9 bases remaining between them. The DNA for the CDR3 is TGTGCCAGCAGCCAAGCCGGAGAGACCCAGTACTTC. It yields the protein CASSQAGETQYF. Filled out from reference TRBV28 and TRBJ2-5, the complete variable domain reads DVKVTQSSRYLVKRTGEKVFLECVQDMDHENMFWYRQDPGLGLRLIYFSYDVKMKEKGDIPEGYSVSREKKERFSLILESASTNQTSMYLCASSQAGETQYFGPGTRLLVL.